This T cell receptor beta chain stems from a study of regulatory T cells in long-lasting Graves disease. The TCR beta library used iRepertoire HTBI primers with Arm-PCR amplification of CDR3. Via MiXCR, TCRdb re-called the multiplex PCR reads, giving one row per CDR3 protein. The data show over 400,000 distinct CDR3 sequences, less than 15% seen once. Germline V gene lookup returns CDR1 SQVTM and CDR2 ANQGSEA. The CDR3 has 16 residues. Trimming shortened V by 4 bases and J by 0 bases, and 13 bases separated the two germline ends. Time point meaning: newly diagnosed GD, antithyroid drugs for less than 3 months. RNA extracted from PBMCs served as the sequencing template. Patients met American Thyroid Association criteria for Graves' disease. These same records also appear under a second study, on T cells in Graves' hyperthyroidism and ophthalmopathy. From that paper: Hyperthyroidism in the patients, aged 18 to 65, was newly diagnosed and under 2 months in duration.

The source material was peripheral blood mononuclear cells (PBMCs), sampled at new diagnosis, from a patient treated with antithyroid drugs. J is TRBJ2-6 and V is TRBV29-1; no definite D call. The receptor was derived from a woman in her forties or fifties with Graves disease. CDR3 region: CSVGGSSFSGANVLTF. CDR3 bases: TGCAGCGTTGGCGGCAGCTCCTTCTCTGGGGCCAACGTCCTGACTTTC.